These T cell receptor beta chains were read from a single sample in a study of T cell repertoires in cytomegalovirus infection. TCRdb used MiXCR to reprocess the reads, holding one entry per CDR3 protein. The table shows fewer than 300,000 distinct CDR3 sequences, with about 26% occurring only once. The sequenced sample consisted of PBMCs. These receptors were collected from a human donor in good health (CMV status not recorded). Some clones in this sample may be carry-over from other donors' samples. Each CDR3 is given with its conserved first and last residue. Fields, in order: V gene, D gene, J gene, clone size, CDR3 DNA, CDR3 protein. D genes are given only for firm matches. Clone size is given for some rows only: seen once, a few or many times, or a class if the clone is expanded.

v_gene: TRBV6-2/TRBV6-3; d_gene: .; j_gene: TRBJ2-3; abundance: many; CDR3nt: TGTGCCAGCAGACCTGGTACACACACAGATACGCAGTATTTT; CDR3aa: CASRPGTHTDTQYF
v_gene: TRBV7-2; d_gene: TRBD1; j_gene: TRBJ2-4; abundance: few; CDR3nt: TGTGCCAGCAGCTCCCTGAGGGGACAGGGGGCAAGAAACATTCAGTACTTC; CDR3aa: CASSSLRGQGARNIQYF
v_gene: TRBV29-1; d_gene: .; j_gene: TRBJ2-6; abundance: .; CDR3nt: TGCAGCGTCTCGAGACTCCCTGGGGCCAACGTCCTGACTTTC; CDR3aa: CSVSRLPGANVLTF
v_gene: TRBV12-3/TRBV12-4; d_gene: .; j_gene: TRBJ2-7; abundance: few; CDR3nt: TGTGCCAGCAGTTTAAATGCTGCCTACGAGCAGTACTTC; CDR3aa: CASSLNAAYEQYF
v_gene: TRBV2; d_gene: .; j_gene: TRBJ1-1; abundance: many; CDR3nt: TGTGCCAGCTTCGGGACCGAGGTGAACACTGAAGCTTTCTTT; CDR3aa: CASFGTEVNTEAFF
v_gene: TRBV27; d_gene: .; j_gene: TRBJ2-7; abundance: many; CDR3nt: TGTGCCAGCAGTGGAGGCGGTGCCTACGAGCAGTACTTC; CDR3aa: CASSGGGAYEQYF
v_gene: TRBV7-9; d_gene: .; j_gene: TRBJ1-1; abundance: many; CDR3nt: TGTGCCAGCAGCTTTCCGGGCCGCGTGAACACTGAAGCTTTCTTT; CDR3aa: CASSFPGRVNTEAFF
v_gene: TRBV7-2; d_gene: .; j_gene: TRBJ2-1; abundance: once; CDR3nt: TGTGCCAGCAGCTCTCCCAACAATGAGCAGTTCTTC; CDR3aa: CASSSPNNEQFF
v_gene: TRBV10-3; d_gene: TRBD2; j_gene: TRBJ2-3; abundance: .; CDR3nt: TGTGCCATCACCCCGGGACTAGCGGCCGCTAGCACAGATACGCAGTATTTT; CDR3aa: CAITPGLAAASTDTQYF
v_gene: TRBV20-1; d_gene: TRBD2; j_gene: TRBJ2-1; abundance: .; CDR3nt: TGCAGTGCTAGAAGACTAGCGGGAGATGAAGGGTACAATGAGCAGTTCTTC; CDR3aa: CSARRLAGDEGYNEQFF
v_gene: TRBV7-3; d_gene: TRBD2; j_gene: TRBJ2-3; abundance: .; CDR3nt: TGTGCCAGCAGCTTAACGCCGACTAGCGGGGGGCGGGTAGATACGCAGTATTTT; CDR3aa: CASSLTPTSGGRVDTQYF
v_gene: TRBV11-2; d_gene: .; j_gene: TRBJ1-2; abundance: few; CDR3nt: TGTGCCAGCAGCCCTGGGGTCGGGCTTGGCTACACCTTC; CDR3aa: CASSPGVGLGYTF
v_gene: TRBV20-1; d_gene: .; j_gene: TRBJ1-5; abundance: few; CDR3nt: TGCAGTGCTGACCCGGGGGGCGCCGTAGGGCCCCAGCATTTT; CDR3aa: CSADPGGAVGPQHF
v_gene: TRBV28; d_gene: TRBD1; j_gene: TRBJ2-7; abundance: many; CDR3nt: TGTGCCAGCAGCTCCCCCGGGACAGGAGCCTACGAGCAGTACTTC; CDR3aa: CASSSPGTGAYEQYF
v_gene: TRBV6-6; d_gene: .; j_gene: TRBJ2-1; abundance: few; CDR3nt: TGTGCCAGCAGTTACTCGTTCTCATCATCCGATAGCTCCTACAATGAGCAGTTCTTC; CDR3aa: CASSYSFSSSDSSYNEQFF
v_gene: TRBV28; d_gene: TRBD2; j_gene: TRBJ2-5; abundance: few; CDR3nt: TGTGCCAGCAGTTCCCCGGCTAGCGGCCAAGAGACCCAGTACTTC; CDR3aa: CASSSPASGQETQYF
v_gene: TRBV15; d_gene: .; j_gene: TRBJ2-1; abundance: .; CDR3nt: TGTGCCACCAGCAGTTCTCGGACGGGTAGGTCCTACAATGAGCAGTTCTTC; CDR3aa: CATSSSRTGRSYNEQFF
v_gene: TRBV29-1; d_gene: .; j_gene: TRBJ1-4; abundance: .; CDR3nt: TGCAGCGCCCATTCGACTGAAAAACTGTTTTTT; CDR3aa: CSAHSTEKLFF